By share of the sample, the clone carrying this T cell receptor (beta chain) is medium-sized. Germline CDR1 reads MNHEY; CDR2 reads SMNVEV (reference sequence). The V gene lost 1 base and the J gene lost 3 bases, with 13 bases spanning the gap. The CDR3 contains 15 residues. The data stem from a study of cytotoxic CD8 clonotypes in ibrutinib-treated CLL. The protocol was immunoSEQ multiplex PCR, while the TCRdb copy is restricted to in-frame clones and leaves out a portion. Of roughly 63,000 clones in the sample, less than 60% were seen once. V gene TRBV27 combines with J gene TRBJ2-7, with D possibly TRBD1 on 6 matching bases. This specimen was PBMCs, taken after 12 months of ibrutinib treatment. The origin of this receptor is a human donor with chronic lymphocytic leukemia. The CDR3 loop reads CASSLLSGAGYEQYF. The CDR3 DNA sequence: TGTGCCAGCAGTTTATTGTCAGGGGCGGGCTACGAGCAGTACTTC.